This TCR beta chain was sequenced in a study of blood T cell repertoires in COVID-19. Study-wide context: Material from acute and convalescent COVID-19 was sourced from the United States, Italy and Spain.

Followed over time, Seattle patients had been enrolled while infection was active. The CDR3 has 16 amino acids. The germline CDR1 and CDR2 sequences are MDHEN and SYDVKM. V was trimmed by 3 bases and J by 5 bases, leaving 19 bases between them. Profiled with immunoSEQ multiplex PCR; TCRdb holds only in-frame clones, not every one. The sample holds around 68,000 clones, 70% to 90% seen once. V and J are TRBV28 and TRBJ1-1; no clear D. The sequence came from a man in his forties or fifties with COVID-19, enrolled during active disease. What was sequenced was peripheral blood. CDR3 residues: CASSFFQRTPRTEAFF. CDR3 in DNA: TGTGCCAGCAGTTTTTTTCAACGGACTCCTAGGACTGAAGCTTTCTTT.